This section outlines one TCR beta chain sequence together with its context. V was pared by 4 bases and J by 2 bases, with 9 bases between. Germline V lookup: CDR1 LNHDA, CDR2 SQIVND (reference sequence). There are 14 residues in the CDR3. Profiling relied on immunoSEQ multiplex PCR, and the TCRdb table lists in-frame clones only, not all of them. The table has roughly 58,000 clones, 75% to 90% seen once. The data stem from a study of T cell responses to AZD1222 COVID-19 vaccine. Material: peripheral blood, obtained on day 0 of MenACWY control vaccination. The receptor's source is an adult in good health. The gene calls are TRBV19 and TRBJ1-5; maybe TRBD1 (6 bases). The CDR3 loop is CASSTRQGNQPQHF. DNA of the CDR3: TGTGCCAGTAGTACAAGACAGGGCAATCAGCCCCAGCATTTT.